This T cell receptor beta chain is from a study of blood T cells in healthy people across ages. Then a second PCR, running roughly 6 to 11 cycles, was carried out with a sample-barcoded 5' primer and a J-beta primer mix. TCRdb reanalysed the 5' RACE reads using MiXCR and keeps one entry per CDR3 protein. Of hundreds of thousands of distinct CDR3 sequences in the sample, about 48% were seen once. Trimming shortened V by 2 bases and J by 6 bases, and 14 bases separated the two germline ends. CDR1 and CDR2 from the germline V gene are MDHEN and SYDVKM. The CDR3 is 15 amino acids. The receptor was derived from a man aged 25-45 years in good health. This chain joins TRBV28 and TRBJ2-1; D gene ambiguous. The sequenced sample consisted of blood. This CDR3 is CASSLSGVGSNEQFF. The CDR3 bases are TGTGCCAGCAGTTTAAGTGGTGTAGGCAGCAATGAGCAGTTCTTC.